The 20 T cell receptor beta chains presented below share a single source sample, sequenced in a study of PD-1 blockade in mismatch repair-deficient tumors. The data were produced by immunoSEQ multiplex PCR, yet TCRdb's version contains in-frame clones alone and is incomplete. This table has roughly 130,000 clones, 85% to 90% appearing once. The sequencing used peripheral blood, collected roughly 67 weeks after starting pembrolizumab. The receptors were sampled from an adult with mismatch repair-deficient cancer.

The CDR3 spells CAWSVRTGLTEAFF. The CDR3, as DNA: TGTGCCTGGAGTGTACGAACAGGGCTGACTGAAGCTTTCTTT. The chain employs TRBV30 and TRBJ1-1; tentative D call: TRBD1 (6 bases). Trimming removed 0 bases from V and 5 bases from J, with 13 bases in between. Germline V gene lookup returns CDR1 GTSNPN and CDR2 SVGIG (reference sequence). The CDR3 consists of 14 residues.

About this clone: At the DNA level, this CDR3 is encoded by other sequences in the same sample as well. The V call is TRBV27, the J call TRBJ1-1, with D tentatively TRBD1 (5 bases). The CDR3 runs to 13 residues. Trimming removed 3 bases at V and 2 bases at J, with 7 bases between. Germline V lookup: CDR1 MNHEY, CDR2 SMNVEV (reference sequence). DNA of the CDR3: TGTGCCAGCAGTTTGGGGGGAAACACTGAAGCTTTCTTT. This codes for CASSLGGNTEAFF.

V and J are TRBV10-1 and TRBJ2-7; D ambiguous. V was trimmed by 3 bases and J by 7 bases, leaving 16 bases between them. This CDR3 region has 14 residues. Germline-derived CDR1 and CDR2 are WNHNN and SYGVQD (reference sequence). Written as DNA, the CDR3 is TGCGCCAGCAGTGAAGTGGCCCCGGGTCGGGAGCAGTACTTC. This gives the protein CASSEVAPGREQYF.

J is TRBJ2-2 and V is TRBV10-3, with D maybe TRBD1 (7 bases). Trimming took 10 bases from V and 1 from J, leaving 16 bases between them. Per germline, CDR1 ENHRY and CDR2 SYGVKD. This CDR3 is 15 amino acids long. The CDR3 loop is CATSGGRENTGELFF. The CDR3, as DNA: TGTGCCACCTCAGGGGGGCGGGAGAACACCGGGGAGCTGTTTTTT.

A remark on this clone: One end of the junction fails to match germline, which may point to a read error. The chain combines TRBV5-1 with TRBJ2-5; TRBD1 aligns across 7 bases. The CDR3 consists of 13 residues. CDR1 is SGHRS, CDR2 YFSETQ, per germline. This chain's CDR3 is CASRLAGGETQYF. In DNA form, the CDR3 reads TGCGCCAGCAGATTGGCAGGGGGAGAGACCCAGTACTTC.

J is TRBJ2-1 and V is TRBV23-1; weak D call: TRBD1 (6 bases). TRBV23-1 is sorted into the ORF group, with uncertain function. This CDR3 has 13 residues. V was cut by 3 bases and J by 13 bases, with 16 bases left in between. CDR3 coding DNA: TGCGCCAGCAGTCATCTCCAGGGGTGGAATCAGTTCTTC. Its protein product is CASSHLQGWNQFF.

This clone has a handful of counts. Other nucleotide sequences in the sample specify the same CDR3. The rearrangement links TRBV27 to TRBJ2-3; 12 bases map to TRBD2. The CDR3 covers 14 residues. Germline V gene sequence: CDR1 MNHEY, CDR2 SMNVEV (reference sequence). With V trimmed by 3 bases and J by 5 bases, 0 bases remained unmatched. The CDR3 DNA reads TGTGCCAGCAGTTTGGGACTAGCGGGAGATACGCAGTATTTT. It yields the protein CASSLGLAGDTQYF.

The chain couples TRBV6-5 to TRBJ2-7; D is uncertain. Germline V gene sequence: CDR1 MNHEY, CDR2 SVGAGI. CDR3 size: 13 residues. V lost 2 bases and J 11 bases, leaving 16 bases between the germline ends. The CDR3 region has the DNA TGTGCCAGCAGTTACGGCCCGGACCCTGGGGAGTACTTC. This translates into CASSYGPDPGEYF.

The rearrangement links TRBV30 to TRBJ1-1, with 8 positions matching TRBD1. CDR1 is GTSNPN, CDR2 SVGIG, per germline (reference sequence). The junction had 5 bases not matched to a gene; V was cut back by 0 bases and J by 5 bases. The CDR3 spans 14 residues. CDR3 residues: CAWSVGRGLTEAFF. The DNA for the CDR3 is TGTGCCTGGAGTGTGGGCAGGGGGCTGACTGAAGCTTTCTTT.

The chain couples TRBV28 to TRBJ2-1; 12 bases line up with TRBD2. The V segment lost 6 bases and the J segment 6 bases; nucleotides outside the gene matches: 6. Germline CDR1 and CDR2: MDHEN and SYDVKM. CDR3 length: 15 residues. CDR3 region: CASSSGLAGINEQFF. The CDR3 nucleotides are TGTGCCAGCAGCTCCGGACTAGCGGGGATCAATGAGCAGTTCTTC. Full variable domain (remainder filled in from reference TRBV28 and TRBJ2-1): DVKVTQSSRYLVKRTGEKVFLECVQDMDHENMFWYRQDPGLGLRLIYFSYDVKMKEKGDIPEGYSVSREKKERFSLILESASTNQTSMYLCASSSGLAGINEQFFGPGTRLTVL.

The CDR3 region is CASSFTGEGYGYTF. DNA of the CDR3: TGTGCCAGCAGCTTCACAGGGGAGGGATATGGCTACACCTTC. J is TRBJ1-2 and V is TRBV7-8; 7 bases fit TRBD1. J gave up 5 bases and V 3 bases, and 6 bases lay outside the gene matches. CDR1 is SGHVS and CDR2 is FQNEAQ in the germline V gene. The CDR3 sequence is 14 residues long. The variable domain in full, completed from reference TRBV7-8 and TRBJ1-2, reads GAGVSQSPRYKVAKRGQDVALRCDPISGHVSLFWYQQALGQGPEFLTYFQNEAQLDKSGLPSDRFFAERPEGSVSTLKIQRTQQEDSAVYLCASSFTGEGYGYTFGSGTRLTVV.

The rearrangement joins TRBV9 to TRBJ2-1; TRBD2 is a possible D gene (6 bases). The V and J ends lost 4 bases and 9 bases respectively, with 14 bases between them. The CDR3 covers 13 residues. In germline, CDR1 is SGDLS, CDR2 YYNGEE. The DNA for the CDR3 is TGTGCCAGCAGCCCACTAACTAGCTTTGAGCAGTTCTTC. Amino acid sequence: CASSPLTSFEQFF.

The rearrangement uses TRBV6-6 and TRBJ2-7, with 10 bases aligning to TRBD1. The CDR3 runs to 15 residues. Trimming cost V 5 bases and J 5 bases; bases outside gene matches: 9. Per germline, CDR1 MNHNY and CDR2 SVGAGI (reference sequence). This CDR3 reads CASSVIGTGVNEQYF. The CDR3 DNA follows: TGTGCCAGCAGTGTGATCGGGACAGGGGTTAACGAGCAGTACTTC.

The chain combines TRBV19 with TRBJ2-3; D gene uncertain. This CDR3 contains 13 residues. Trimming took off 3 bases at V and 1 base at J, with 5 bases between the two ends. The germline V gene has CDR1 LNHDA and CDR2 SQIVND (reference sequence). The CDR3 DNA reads TGTGCCAGTAGTATTCAAGGCACAGATACGCAGTATTTT. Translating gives CASSIQGTDTQYF. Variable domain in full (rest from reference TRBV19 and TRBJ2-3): DGGITQSPKYLFRKEGQNVTLSCEQNLNHDAMYWYRQDPGQGLRLIYYSQIVNDFQKGDIAEGYSVSREKKESFPLTVTSAQKNPTAFYLCASSIQGTDTQYFGPGTRLTVL.

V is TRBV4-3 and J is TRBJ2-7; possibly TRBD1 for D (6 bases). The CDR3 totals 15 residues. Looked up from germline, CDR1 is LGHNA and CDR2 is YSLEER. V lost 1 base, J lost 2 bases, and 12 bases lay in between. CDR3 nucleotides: TGCGCCAGCAGCCAAGTACAGGGTTCAACCTACGAGCAGTACTTC. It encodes CASSQVQGSTYEQYF.

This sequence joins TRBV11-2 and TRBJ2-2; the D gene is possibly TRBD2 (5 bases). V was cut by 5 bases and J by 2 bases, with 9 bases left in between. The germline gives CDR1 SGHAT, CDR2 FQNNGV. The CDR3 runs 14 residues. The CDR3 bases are TGTGCCAGCAGCCCGGGAACCAACACCGGGGAGCTGTTTTTT. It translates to CASSPGTNTGELFF.

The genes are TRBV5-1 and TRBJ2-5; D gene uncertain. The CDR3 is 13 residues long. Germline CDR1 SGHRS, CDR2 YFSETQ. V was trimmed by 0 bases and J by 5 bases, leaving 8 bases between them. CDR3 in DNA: TGCGCCAGCAGCTTGGCGTCCCGGGAGACCCAGTACTTC. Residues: CASSLASRETQYF.

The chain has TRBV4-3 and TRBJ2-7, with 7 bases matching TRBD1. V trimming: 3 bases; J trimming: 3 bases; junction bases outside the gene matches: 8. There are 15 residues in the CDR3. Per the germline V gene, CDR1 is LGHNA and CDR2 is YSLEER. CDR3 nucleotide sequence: TGCGCCAGCAGCCAGGACAGACAGGGTATCTACGAGCAGTACTTC. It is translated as CASSQDRQGIYEQYF.

The CDR3 DNA follows: TGTGCCAGTAGTATAGGGACAGCGAACACCGGGGAGCTGTTTTTT. Protein: CASSIGTANTGELFF. The chain has TRBV19 and TRBJ2-2; D is perhaps TRBD1 (6 bases). The V and J ends lost 1 base and 0 bases respectively, with 6 bases between them. Germline loops: CDR1 LNHDA, CDR2 SQIVND (reference sequence). The CDR3 is 15 amino acids.

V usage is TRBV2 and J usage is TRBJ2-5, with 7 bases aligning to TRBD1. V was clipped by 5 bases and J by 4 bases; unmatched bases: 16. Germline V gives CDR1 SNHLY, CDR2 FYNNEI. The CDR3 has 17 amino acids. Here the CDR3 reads CASSQLRVDRAGETQYF. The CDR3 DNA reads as TGTGCCAGCAGTCAGCTAAGAGTAGACAGGGCTGGAGAGACCCAGTACTTC.